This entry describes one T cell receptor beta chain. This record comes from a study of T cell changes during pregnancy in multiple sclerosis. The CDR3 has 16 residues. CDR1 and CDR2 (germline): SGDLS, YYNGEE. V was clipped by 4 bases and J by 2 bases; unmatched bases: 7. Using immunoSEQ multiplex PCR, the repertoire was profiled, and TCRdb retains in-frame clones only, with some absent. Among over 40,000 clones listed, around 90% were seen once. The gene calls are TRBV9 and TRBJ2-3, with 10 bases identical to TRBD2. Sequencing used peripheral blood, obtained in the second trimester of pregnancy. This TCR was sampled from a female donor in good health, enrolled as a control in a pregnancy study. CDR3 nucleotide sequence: TGTGCCAGCAGCCCTCCAGCGGGGGGGTCCACAGATACGCAGTATTTT. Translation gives CASSPPAGGSTDTQYF.